What follows is one T cell receptor beta chain and its context. The antigen remains unidentified. This specimen belongs to a study of monozygotic twins with cystic fibrosis. Study conclusions and caveats: V usage most resembled the co-twin in 13 of 16 pairs. The repertoire was suggested to be naive-dominated, clonality median approximately 0.0093.

The protocol was immunoSEQ multiplex PCR, while the TCRdb copy is restricted to in-frame clones and leaves out a portion. The sample holds roughly 35,000 clones, under 90% seen once. From germline, CDR1 is KGHSY and CDR2 FQNENV. The CDR3 has 15 amino acids. V was cut by 2 bases and J by 1 base, with 12 bases left in between. Sequencing was performed on blood. The chain uses TRBV16 and TRBJ2-7, with D possibly matching TRBD1 (6 bases). The sequence was obtained from a girl between 2 and 10 years old with cystic fibrosis. This CDR3 is CASSQRDTGSYEQYF. CDR3 in DNA: TGTGCCAGCAGCCAACGGGACACAGGGTCCTACGAGCAGTACTTC.